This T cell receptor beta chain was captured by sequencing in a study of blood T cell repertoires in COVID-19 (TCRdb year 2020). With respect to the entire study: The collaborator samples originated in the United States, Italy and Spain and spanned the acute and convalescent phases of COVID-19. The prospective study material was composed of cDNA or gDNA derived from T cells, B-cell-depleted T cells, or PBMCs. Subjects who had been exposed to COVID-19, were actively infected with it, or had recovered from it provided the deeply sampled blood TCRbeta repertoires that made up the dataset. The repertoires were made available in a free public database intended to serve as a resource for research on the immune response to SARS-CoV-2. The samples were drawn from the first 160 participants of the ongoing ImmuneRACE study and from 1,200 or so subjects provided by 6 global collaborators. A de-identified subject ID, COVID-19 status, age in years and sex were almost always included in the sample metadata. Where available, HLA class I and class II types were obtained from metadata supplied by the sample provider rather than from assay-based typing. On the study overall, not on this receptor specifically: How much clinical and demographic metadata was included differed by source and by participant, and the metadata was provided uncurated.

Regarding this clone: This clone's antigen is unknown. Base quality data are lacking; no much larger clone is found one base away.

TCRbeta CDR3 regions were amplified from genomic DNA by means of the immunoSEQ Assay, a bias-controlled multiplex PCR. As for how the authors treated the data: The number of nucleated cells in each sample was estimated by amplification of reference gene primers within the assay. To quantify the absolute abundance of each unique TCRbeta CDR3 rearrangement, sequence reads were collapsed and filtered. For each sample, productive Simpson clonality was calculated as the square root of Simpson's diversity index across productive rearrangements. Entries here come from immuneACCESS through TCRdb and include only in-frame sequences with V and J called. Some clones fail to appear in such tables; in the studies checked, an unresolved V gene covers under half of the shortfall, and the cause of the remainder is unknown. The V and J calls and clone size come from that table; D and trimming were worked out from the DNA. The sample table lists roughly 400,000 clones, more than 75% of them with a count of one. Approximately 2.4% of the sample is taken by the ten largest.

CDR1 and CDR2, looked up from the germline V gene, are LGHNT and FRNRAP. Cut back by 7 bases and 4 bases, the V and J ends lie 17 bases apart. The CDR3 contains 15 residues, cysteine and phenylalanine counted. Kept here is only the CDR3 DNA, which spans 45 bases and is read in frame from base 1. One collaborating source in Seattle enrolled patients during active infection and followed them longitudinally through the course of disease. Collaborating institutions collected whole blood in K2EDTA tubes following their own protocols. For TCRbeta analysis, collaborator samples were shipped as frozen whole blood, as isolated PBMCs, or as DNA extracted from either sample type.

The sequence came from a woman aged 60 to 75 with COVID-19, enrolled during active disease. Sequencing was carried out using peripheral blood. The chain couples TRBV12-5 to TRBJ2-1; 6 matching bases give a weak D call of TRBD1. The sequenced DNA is TGTGCTAGTGCCTGGGAAGGACAGTTATACAATGAGCAGTTCTTC. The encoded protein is CASAWEGQLYNEQFF.